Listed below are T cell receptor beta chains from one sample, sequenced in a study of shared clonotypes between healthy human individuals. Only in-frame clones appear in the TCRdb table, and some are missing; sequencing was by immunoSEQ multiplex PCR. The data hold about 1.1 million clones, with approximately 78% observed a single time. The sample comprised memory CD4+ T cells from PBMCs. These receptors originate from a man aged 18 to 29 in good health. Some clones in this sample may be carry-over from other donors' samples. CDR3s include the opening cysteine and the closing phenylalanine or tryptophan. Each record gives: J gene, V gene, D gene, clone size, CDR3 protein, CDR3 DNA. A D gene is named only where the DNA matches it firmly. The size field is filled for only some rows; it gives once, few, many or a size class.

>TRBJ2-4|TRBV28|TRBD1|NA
CATTNRDRRYF
TGTGCCACCACCAACCGGGACAGAAGGTACTTC
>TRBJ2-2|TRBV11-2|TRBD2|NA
CASSLARPGLAGWAGELFF
TGTGCCAGCAGCTTAGCCAGGCCGGGACTAGCGGGCTGGGCCGGGGAGCTGTTTTTT
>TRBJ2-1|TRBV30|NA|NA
CAWSVTFRGRLGAGEQFF
TGTGCCTGGAGTGTGACGTTCCGGGGTCGTCTTGGCGCAGGTGAGCAGTTCTTC
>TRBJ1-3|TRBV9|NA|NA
CASSQKGGDGNTIYF
TGTGCCAGCAGTCAAAAGGGCGGGGACGGAAACACCATATATTTT
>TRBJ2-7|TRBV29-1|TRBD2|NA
CSASGRAADEQYF
TGCAGCGCTAGCGGGAGGGCGGCCGACGAGCAGTACTTC
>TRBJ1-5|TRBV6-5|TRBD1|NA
CASSQRQGFLVAQHF
TGTGCCAGCAGCCAGAGACAGGGGTTTCTAGTGGCCCAGCATTTT
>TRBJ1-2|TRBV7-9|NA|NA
CASSLPEGDGYTF
TGTGCCAGCAGCTTACCTGAGGGGGACGGCTACACCTTC
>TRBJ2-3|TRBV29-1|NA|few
CSVEDPRNTDTQYF
TGCAGCGTTGAAGATCCCAGGAACACAGATACGCAGTATTTT
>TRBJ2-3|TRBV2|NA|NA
CASRPASDTQYF
TGTGCCAGCCGGCCAGCCTCAGATACGCAGTATTTT
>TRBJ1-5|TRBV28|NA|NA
CASSLYGNQPQHF
TGTGCCAGCAGTTTATACGGTAATCAGCCCCAGCATTTT
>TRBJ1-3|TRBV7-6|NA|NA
CASSLSGSGNTIYF
TGTGCCAGCAGCTTATCAGGGTCTGGAAACACCATATATTTT
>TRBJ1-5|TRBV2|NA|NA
CASSESVAWRGRSNQPQHF
TGTGCCAGCAGTGAATCAGTTGCATGGAGGGGACGTAGCAATCAGCCCCAGCATTTT
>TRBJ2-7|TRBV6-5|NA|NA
CASSYSPSYEQYF
TGTGCCAGCAGTTACTCACCTTCCTACGAGCAGTACTTC
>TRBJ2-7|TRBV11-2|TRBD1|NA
CASSTRTGVREQYF
TGTGCCAGCAGCACAAGGACAGGGGTTAGAGAGCAGTACTTC